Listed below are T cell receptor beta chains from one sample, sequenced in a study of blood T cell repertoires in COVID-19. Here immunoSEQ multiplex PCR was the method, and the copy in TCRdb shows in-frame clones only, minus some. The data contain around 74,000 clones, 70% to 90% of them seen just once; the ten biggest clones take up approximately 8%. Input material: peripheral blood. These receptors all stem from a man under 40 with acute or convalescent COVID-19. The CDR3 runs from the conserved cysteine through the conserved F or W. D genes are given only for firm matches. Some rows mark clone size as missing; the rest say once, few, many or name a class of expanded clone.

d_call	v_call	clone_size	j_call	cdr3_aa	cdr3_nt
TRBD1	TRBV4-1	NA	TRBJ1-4	CASSPEGQGGEKLFF	TGCGCCAGCAGCCCCGAGGGACAGGGCGGAGAAAAACTGTTTTTT
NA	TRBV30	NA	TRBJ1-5	CAWSSPPNQPQHF	TGTGCCTGGAGTTCTCCTCCCAATCAGCCCCAGCATTTT
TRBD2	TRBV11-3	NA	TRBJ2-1	CASSLDGTSSEQFF	TGTGCCAGCAGCTTAGATGGGACTAGCTCTGAGCAGTTCTTC
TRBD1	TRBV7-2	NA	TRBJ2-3	CASSPTLGQGRGDTQYF	TGTGCCAGCAGCCCCACACTCGGACAGGGCCGCGGAGATACGCAGTATTTT
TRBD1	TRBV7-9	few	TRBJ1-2	CASSFVAGGGGYTF	TGTGCCAGCAGCTTTGTTGCAGGGGGTGGCGGCTACACCTTC
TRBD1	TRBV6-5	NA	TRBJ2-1	CASSYRTGSEQFF	TGTGCCAGCAGTTACCGGACAGGCTCTGAGCAGTTCTTC
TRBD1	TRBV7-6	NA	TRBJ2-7	CASSLATGYYEQYF	TGTGCCAGCAGCTTAGCGACAGGGTACTACGAGCAGTACTTC
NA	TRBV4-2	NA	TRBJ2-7	CASSQAGTGRRYEQYF	TGTGCCAGCAGCCAAGCCGGTACAGGGCGTCGGTACGAGCAGTACTTC
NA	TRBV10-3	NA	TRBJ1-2	CATAGRLLYGYTF	TGTGCCACCGCAGGTCGGCTTCTCTATGGCTACACCTTC
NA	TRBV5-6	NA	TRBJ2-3	CASSWGPGDTQYF	TGTGCCAGCAGCTGGGGTCCAGGGGATACGCAGTATTTT
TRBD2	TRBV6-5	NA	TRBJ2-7	CASSPGLAGGEQYF	TGTGCCAGCAGCCCGGGACTAGCGGGAGGGGAGCAGTACTTC
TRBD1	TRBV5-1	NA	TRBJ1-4	CASSSRGREEKLFF	TGCGCCAGCAGCTCCAGGGGGCGGGAGGAAAAACTGTTTTTT
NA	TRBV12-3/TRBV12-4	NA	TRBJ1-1	CASRQTDEAFF	TGTGCCAGCAGACAGACAGACGAAGCTTTCTTT
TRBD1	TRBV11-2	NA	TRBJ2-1	CASSRPGTALYNEQFF	TGTGCCAGCAGTCGTCCCGGGACAGCCCTCTACAATGAGCAGTTCTTC
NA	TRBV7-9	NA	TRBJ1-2	CASSSSRLGGYTF	TGTGCCAGCAGCTCCTCTAGGCTAGGCGGCTACACCTTC
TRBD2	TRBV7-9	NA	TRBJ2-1	CASSQGLASNEQFF	TGTGCCAGCAGCCAGGGACTAGCGAGCAATGAGCAGTTCTTC
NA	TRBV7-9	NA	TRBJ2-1	CASSLGLHNEQFF	TGTGCCAGCAGCTTAGGACTTCACAATGAGCAGTTCTTC
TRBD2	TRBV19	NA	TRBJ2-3	CASSRSGRYTDTQYF	TGTGCCAGTAGTCGCAGCGGGAGGTACACAGATACGCAGTATTTT
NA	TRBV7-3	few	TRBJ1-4	CASSATGIGSEKLFF	TGTGCCAGCAGCGCCACAGGGATTGGGAGTGAAAAACTGTTTTTT
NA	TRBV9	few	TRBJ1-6	CASSVEQENSPLHF	TGTGCCAGCAGCGTAGAACAGGAGAATTCACCCCTCCACTTT
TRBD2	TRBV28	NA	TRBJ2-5	CASSPTRREEWQETQYF	TGTGCCAGCAGTCCAACCCGCCGGGAGGAATGGCAGGAGACCCAGTACTTC
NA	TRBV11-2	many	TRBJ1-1	CASSLEMRGMNTEAFF	TGTGCCAGCAGCTTAGAAATGAGAGGAATGAACACTGAAGCTTTCTTT
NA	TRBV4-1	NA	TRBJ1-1	CASSQEADSPYEAFF	TGCGCCAGCAGCCAAGAGGCGGACAGTCCTTATGAAGCTTTCTTT
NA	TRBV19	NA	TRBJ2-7	CASSIGAYEQYF	TGTGCCAGTAGTATCGGAGCCTACGAGCAGTACTTC
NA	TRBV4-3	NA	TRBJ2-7	CASSQDTYEQYF	TGCGCCAGCAGCCAAGACACCTACGAGCAGTACTTC
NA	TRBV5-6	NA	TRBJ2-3	CASSPLGTDTQYF	TGTGCCAGCAGCCCTCTCGGCACAGATACGCAGTATTTT
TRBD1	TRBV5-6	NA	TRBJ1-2	CASSLGQGVYGYTF	TGTGCCAGCAGCCTGGGACAGGGAGTCTATGGCTACACCTTC
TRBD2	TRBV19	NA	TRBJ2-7	CASSNAGVSYEQYF	TGTGCCAGTAGTAATGCGGGAGTCTCATACGAGCAGTACTTC
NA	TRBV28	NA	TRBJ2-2	CASSFGRQTGELFF	TGTGCCAGCAGTTTCGGCAGGCAAACCGGGGAGCTGTTTTTT
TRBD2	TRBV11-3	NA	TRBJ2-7	CASSLDLAGGCNEQYF	TGTGCCAGCAGCTTAGATCTAGCGGGAGGGTGTAACGAGCAGTACTTC
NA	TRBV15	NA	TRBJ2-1	CATSRARDNEQFF	TGTGCCACCAGCAGAGCAAGAGACAATGAGCAGTTCTTC
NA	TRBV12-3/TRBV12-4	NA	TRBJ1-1	CASSWNRLTEAFF	TGTGCCAGCAGTTGGAACAGGCTTACTGAAGCTTTCTTT
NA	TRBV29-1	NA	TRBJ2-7	CSVEDQSPGNLYEQYF	TGCAGCGTTGAAGATCAATCCCCAGGGAATTTATACGAGCAGTACTTC
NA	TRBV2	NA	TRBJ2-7	CASSRGLGDEQYF	TGTGCCAGCAGTAGGGGGTTAGGTGACGAGCAGTACTTC
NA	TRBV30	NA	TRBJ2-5	CAWSSTPAGTQYF	TGTGCCTGGAGCTCGACCCCGGCGGGGACCCAGTACTTC